Below, 26 T cell receptor beta chains from the same sample are listed, as sequenced in a study of blood T cells in healthy people across ages (dated by TCRdb to the mid-2010s). The method was 5' RACE. The sequencing machine was an Illumina HiSeq 2500. The second PCR ran for roughly 7 to 11 cycles and used a J-beta primer mix along with a sample-barcoded 5' primer. The raw public data were reprocessed by TCRdb itself: fastp quality trimming at Q25, MiXCR clonotype calling, in-frame beta chains only. Entries that share a CDR3 protein sequence are merged under the most common genes and DNA. The sample has just over 1 million distinct CDR3 sequences on record, more than 40% of them singletons. The ten largest account for approximately 17% of the sample. The sequencing sample was made of blood. The source is a woman aged 55-70 years in good health.

The chain uses TRBV20-1 and TRBJ2-1, with TRBD2 matching 8 bases. CDR1 is DFQATT and CDR2 is SNEGSKA in the germline V gene (reference sequence). This CDR3 spans 21 amino acids. V trimming: 6 bases; J trimming: 0 bases; junction bases outside the gene matches: 25. CDR3 coding DNA: TGCAGTGCGAAAGCTACAGGGTTTGGAGCGGGAGAAGCCCTCTCCTACAATGAGCAGTTCTTC. Translating gives CSAKATGFGAGEALSYNEQFF.

This clonotype has just a few counts. This sequence joins TRBV20-1 and TRBJ2-1, with D maybe TRBD2 (6 bases). The CDR3 totals 14 residues. CDR1 and CDR2 (germline): DFQATT, SNEGSKA (reference sequence). The germline V and J ends were trimmed by 0 bases and 6 bases, with 12 bases remaining between them. CDR3 DNA: TGCAGTGCTAGAGAGGGTGGAGGGGTCAATGAGCAGTTCTTC. It specifies CSAREGGGVNEQFF.

This clonotype was detected ten times or more. The chain recombines TRBV3-1 with TRBJ2-6; possible D gene TRBD1, 6 bases. Per the germline V gene, CDR1 is LGHDT and CDR2 is YNNKEL (reference sequence). The CDR3 consists of 19 residues. V lost 4 bases and J lost 0, with 19 bases in between. The CDR3 DNA reads TGTGCCAGCAGCCTTACGGCGGCAGGGGCCCTCTCTGGGGCCAACGTCCTGACTTTC. Amino acids: CASSLTAAGALSGANVLTF.

The chain combines TRBV6-1 with TRBJ1-4; 10 nucleotides agree with TRBD1. This CDR3 spans 16 amino acids. V lost 6 bases to trimming and J lost 6 bases; unmatched junction nucleotides: 10. Germline CDR1 and CDR2: MNHNS and SASEGT. CDR3 residues: CASSRDRGALDEKLFF. CDR3 sequence (DNA): TGTGCCAGCAGCCGGGACAGGGGCGCCCTGGATGAAAAACTGTTTTTT.

The genes are TRBV7-9 and TRBJ2-7; no definite D call. The CDR3 contains 14 residues. CDR1 and CDR2 (germline): SEHNR, FQNEAQ (reference sequence). V shed 4 bases and J shed 5 bases, with 15 bases lying between them. CDR3 sequence (DNA): TGTGCCAGCAGCTCCCGACACAATCCCCACGAGCAGTACTTC. It specifies CASSSRHNPHEQYF.

In its sample, this clonotype was seen a few times. The J gene is TRBJ1-2, the V gene TRBV10-3; D may be TRBD1 (5 bases). Germline CDR1 ENHRY, CDR2 SYGVKD. V lost 3 bases, J lost 0 bases, and 20 bases lay in between. The CDR3 consists of 18 residues. The CDR3 DNA reads TGTGCCATCAGTGATTTGGGGGATTGGCTCCATCCTAACTATGGCTACACCTTC. This codes for CAISDLGDWLHPNYGYTF.

The V and J genes are TRBV20-1 and TRBJ2-3; 9 bases are shared with TRBD2. J lost 3 bases, V lost 3 bases, and 7 bases had no gene match. The CDR3 sequence is 15 residues long. CDR1 and CDR2 (germline): DFQATT, SNEGSKA (reference sequence). The CDR3 bases are TGCAGTGCTAGGGGTCCGGGACTAGCAACAGATACGCAGTATTTT. As protein: CSARGPGLATDTQYF.

The chain has TRBV29-1 and TRBJ2-5, with TRBD1 identical over 12 bases. Per germline, CDR1 SQVTM and CDR2 ANQGSEA. The CDR3 extends over 14 amino acids. V shed 6 bases, J shed 11 bases, and the junction held 13 bases outside the gene matches. The CDR3 loop reads CSVRGQGANNEQYF. CDR3 coding DNA: TGCAGCGTAAGGGGACAGGGGGCCAACAATGAGCAGTACTTC.

This chain joins TRBV13 and TRBJ2-1; D call uncertain. The ends were cut back, 3 bases at V and 6 bases at J, with 18 bases in the middle. CDR3 length: 16 residues. Germline V gives CDR1 PRHDT, CDR2 FYEKMQ (reference sequence). The CDR3 sequence: CASSFFPFGVGNEQFF. The DNA of the CDR3 is TGTGCCAGCAGCTTTTTCCCATTTGGGGTAGGCAATGAGCAGTTCTTC.

The chain couples TRBV18 to TRBJ2-7; a possible D gene is TRBD2 (6 bases). Germline V gene lookup returns CDR1 KGHSH and CDR2 LQKENI. The CDR3 totals 16 residues. V lost 5 bases to trimming and J lost 2 bases, with 19 bases between them. CDR3 loop: CASSATGGFGAYEQYF. As DNA, the CDR3 is TGTGCCAGCTCAGCAACCGGGGGTTTTGGCGCCTACGAGCAGTACTTC.

This clonotype has more than one count but fewer than ten. The rearrangement joins TRBV10-3 to TRBJ2-7, with 10 bases lining up with TRBD1. The trim removed 6 bases at V and 6 bases at J, leaving 11 bases unmatched. The CDR3 sequence is 15 residues long. CDR1 is ENHRY, CDR2 SYGVKD, per germline. The DNA for the CDR3 is TGTGCCATCAGCTACGGACAGGGGGAGACCTTCGAGCAGTACTTC. Encoded protein: CAISYGQGETFEQYF.

The rearrangement joins TRBV27 to TRBJ2-7; D uncertain. The V end lost 2 bases, the J end lost 0 bases, and 11 bases lay between the germline ends. Per the germline V gene, CDR1 is MNHEY and CDR2 is SMNVEV (reference sequence). This CDR3 is 15 amino acids long. The DNA for the CDR3 is TGTGCCAGCAGTTTAAACGCCCTCAGCTCCTACGAGCAGTACTTC. Translating it yields CASSLNALSSYEQYF.

A few counts support this clonotype. The CDR3 spells CAIDLGGVDYEQYF. CDR3 DNA sequence: TGTGCCATCGACCTGGGGGGAGTTGACTACGAGCAGTACTTC. V usage is TRBV2 and J usage is TRBJ2-7, with D tentatively TRBD2 (6 bases). Germline CDR1 reads SNHLY; CDR2 reads FYNNEI. Trimming removed 10 bases from V and 3 bases from J, with 19 bases in between. This CDR3 is built from 14 residues.

This clonotype has a handful of counts. V is TRBV29-1 and J is TRBJ2-5, with 11 bases fitting TRBD2. CDR1 and CDR2 from the germline V gene are SQVTM and ANQGSEA. This CDR3 comprises 14 residues. V shed 5 bases and J 5 bases; nucleotides not matched to a gene: 7. The DNA for the CDR3 is TGCAGCGTTAATAGCGGGAGGGCAGGGGAGACCCAGTACTTC. Residues: CSVNSGRAGETQYF.

This clonotype was counted a single time. This chain connects TRBV9 to TRBJ2-1; D gene uncertain. Looked up from germline, CDR1 is SGDLS and CDR2 is YYNGEE. V dropped 4 bases and J dropped 4 bases, with 18 bases sitting between them. This CDR3 is built from 16 residues. The CDR3 loop is CASSPSSIDAYNEQFF. DNA for the CDR3: TGTGCCAGCAGCCCTTCCTCCATAGACGCTTACAATGAGCAGTTCTTC.

The J gene is TRBJ1-2, the V gene TRBV10-3; tentative D call: TRBD1 (5 bases). Trimming left V 3 bases short and J 8 bases short, with 10 bases between. The V gene's germline CDR1 is ENHRY and CDR2 SYGVKD. This CDR3 is built from 12 residues. The CDR3 loop is CAISDAGDGYTF. The DNA of the CDR3 is TGTGCCATCAGTGATGCGGGGGACGGCTACACCTTC.

This clonotype was detected only a few times. The genes are TRBV7-2 and TRBJ2-3; D may be TRBD2 (5 bases). This CDR3 is 15 amino acids long. Trimming left V 0 bases short and J 3 bases short, with 10 bases between. The germline gives CDR1 SGHTA, CDR2 FQGNSA. CDR3 sequence (DNA): TGTGCCAGCAGCTTAGCGGCGGGCACGACAGATACGCAGTATTTT. This encodes CASSLAAGTTDTQYF.

This clonotype appeared a few times. The chain combines TRBV6-6 with TRBJ2-7; no reliable D call. Germline assignment: CDR1 MNHNY and CDR2 SVGAGI (reference sequence). The CDR3 runs to 12 residues. V lost 2 bases, J lost 8 bases, and 10 bases lay in between. CDR3 DNA sequence: TGTGCCAGCAGTTACGCCGATAATAAGCAGTACTTC. Protein: CASSYADNKQYF.

On this clonotype: One end of the junction does not line up with germline, which may come from a read error. The chain uses TRBV18 and TRBJ2-1, with no clear D. The CDR3 sequence is 12 residues long. Per germline, CDR1 KGHSH and CDR2 LQKENI. CDR3 in DNA: TGTGCCAGCGCACCACCGAAGGGCGAGCAGTTCTTC. The encoded protein is CASAPPKGEQFF.

The chain links TRBV11-2 to TRBJ2-1, with 7 bases aligning to TRBD1. CDR3 length: 14 amino acids. The germline V gene has CDR1 SGHAT and CDR2 FQNNGV. V lost 3 bases, J lost 13 bases, and 12 bases stayed unmatched. The CDR3 region has the DNA TGTGCCAGCAGCTTCCAGGACAGGCAAGAGACCCAGTTCTTC. Translated, it gives CASSFQDRQETQFF.

The chain has TRBV4-2 and TRBJ2-5; 7 bases line up with TRBD2. Trimming removed 1 base from V and 4 bases from J; junction bases left unmatched: 6. CDR3 size: 15 residues. Germline V lookup: CDR1 LGHNA, CDR2 YNFKEQ. CDR3 residues: CASSQVLGRGETQYF. The CDR3 DNA follows: TGTGCCAGCAGCCAAGTACTGGGGAGGGGAGAGACCCAGTACTTC.

This sequence joins TRBV11-3 and TRBJ2-1; no definite D call. The J call may not be correct, given that the DNA end is closer to TRBJ2-7. There are 16 residues in the CDR3. Germline CDR1 reads SGHNT; CDR2 reads YENEEA. The chain's CDR3 is CASSPRLGSSYNEQYF. The CDR3, as DNA: TGTGCCAGCAGCCCCAGACTCGGAAGCTCCTACAATGAGCAGTACTTC.

This chain uses TRBV20-1 with TRBJ2-4; D gene uncertain. With the DNA end fitting TRBJ2-7 better, the J assignment may be wrong. Germline V gene data show CDR1 as DFQATT and CDR2 as SNEGSKA (reference sequence). The CDR3 covers 10 residues. The CDR3: CSATLHEQYF. For the CDR3, the DNA is TGCAGTGCTACTCTCCACGAGCAGTACTTC.

V usage is TRBV28 and J usage is TRBJ2-7; no clear D. The CDR3 loop spans 14 amino acids. V shed 2 bases and J shed 6 bases, with 14 bases lying between them. Germline lookup yields CDR1 MDHEN and CDR2 SYDVKM. The CDR3 nucleotides read TGTGCCAGCAGTTTAGCCCCGTCGATCCCCGAGCAGTACTTC. Its protein is CASSLAPSIPEQYF.

This sequence joins TRBV6-5 and TRBJ2-1; a possible D gene is TRBD2 (5 bases). The CDR3 runs to 16 residues. V lost 6 bases to trimming and J lost 5 bases, with 20 bases between them. From germline, CDR1 is MNHEY and CDR2 SVGAGI. The CDR3, as DNA: TGTGCCAGCAGCCCCTTTAGGCGGGTGAGTCACAATGAGCAGTTCTTC. It is translated as CASSPFRRVSHNEQFF.

This clonotype appeared a single time. This rearrangement joins TRBV4-2 to TRBJ2-5, with D uncertain. CDR3 size: 16 residues. CDR1 and CDR2 (germline): LGHNA, YNFKEQ. V shed 1 base and J shed 2 bases, with 14 bases lying between them. DNA for the CDR3: TGTGCCAGCAGCCAAGCTCTAGACCCTCCACAAGAGACCCAGTACTTC. As protein: CASSQALDPPQETQYF.